This T cell receptor (beta chain) is from a study of T-cell memory formation after mild COVID-19. TCRdb passed the 5' RACE reads through MiXCR, listing each CDR3 protein once. The table includes under 450,000 distinct CDR3 sequences, roughly 20% detected once. V shed 6 bases and J 4 bases; nucleotides not matched to a gene: 7. Germline CDR1 and CDR2: MNHEY and SVGEGT. The CDR3 runs 15 residues. This TCR came from a man younger than 35 who had mild COVID-19 (a few samples of this study predate the infection). Cell type and time point are not known. The V and J genes are TRBV6-2 or TRBV6-3 and TRBJ1-5, with 9 bases that match TRBD1. Input material: PBMCs or a T cell subset sorted from them (not recorded which). The chain's CDR3 is CASRLQGAGNQPQHF. CDR3 sequence (DNA): TGTGCCAGCAGATTACAGGGGGCCGGGAATCAGCCCCAGCATTTT.